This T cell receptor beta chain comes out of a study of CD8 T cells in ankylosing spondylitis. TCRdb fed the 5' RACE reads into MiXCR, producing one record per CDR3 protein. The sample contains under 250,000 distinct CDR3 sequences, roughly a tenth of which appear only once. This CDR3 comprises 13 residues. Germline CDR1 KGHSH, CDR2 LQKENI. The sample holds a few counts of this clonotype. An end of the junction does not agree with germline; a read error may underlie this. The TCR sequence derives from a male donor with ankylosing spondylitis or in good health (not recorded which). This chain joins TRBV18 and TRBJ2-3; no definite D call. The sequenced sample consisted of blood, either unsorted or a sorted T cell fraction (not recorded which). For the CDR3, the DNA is TGTGTCAGCTCACCATTGAACTTTGACACGCAGTATTTT. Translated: CVSSPLNFDTQYF.